This T cell receptor beta chain comes out of a study of blood T cell repertoires in COVID-19. About the study: Collection of acute and convalescent COVID-19 samples took place in the United States, Italy and Spain. PBMCs, B-cell-depleted T cells, or T cells provided the cDNA or gDNA that made up the material.

Per the original data handling: Nucleated cell number was recorded as an estimate derived from reference gene primer amplification. Generated by immunoSEQ multiplex PCR, the TCRdb table keeps only in-frame clones and is missing some. V, J and clone size derive from that table, while D and trimming were established from the DNA sequence. The top ten clones hold less than 5.5% of a sample with fewer than 250,000 clones, 70% to 90% of them seen once. The sequenced sample was peripheral blood. The TCR sequence derives from a human donor in a cohort sampled during active COVID-19.

CDR3 loop: CASRENAGGPIGYTF. The DNA of the CDR3 is TGTGCCAGTAGGGAGAACGCAGGGGGCCCTATTGGCTACACCTTC. The V call is TRBV19, the J call TRBJ1-2; 8 bases map to TRBD1. V shed 6 bases, J shed 7 bases, and the junction held 13 bases outside the gene matches. Germline V gene lookup returns CDR1 LNHDA and CDR2 SQIVND (reference sequence). This CDR3 is built from 15 residues.